This T cell receptor (beta chain) was sequenced during a study of Graves' ophthalmopathy and Graves' hyperthyroidism. Points from the study as a whole: Detection in blood was also observed for most expanded thyroid clonotypes above 0.001 frequency.

Cases classed as stable hyperthyroidism had no ophthalmopathy within 18 months of follow-up. The CDR3 is 14 residues long. The germline CDR1 and CDR2 sequences are LGHDT and YNNKEL (reference sequence). Trimming removed 4 bases at V and 3 bases at J, with 9 bases between. CDR3 regions of TCR beta were amplified from RNA transcripts. RT-PCR with HTBI primers came first, then second-round multiplex PCR. TCRdb processed the multiplex PCR reads anew with MiXCR; each CDR3 protein has one entry. The repertoire holds about 390,000 distinct CDR3 sequences, with roughly 15% as singletons. This clonotype was counted between two and nine times. Antigen: not known.

Sequencing was performed on peripheral blood. The V and J genes are TRBV3-1 and TRBJ2-2; tentatively, D is TRBD1 or TRBD2 (5 bases each). The TCR was taken from a woman in her late teens or twenties with stable Graves' hyperthyroidism. In DNA form, the CDR3 reads TGTGCCAGCAGCCCGGGGCGGGACACCGGGGAGCTGTTTTTT. Translated: CASSPGRDTGELFF. Variable domain in full (rest from reference TRBV3-1 and TRBJ2-2): DTAVSQTPKYLVTQMGNDKSIKCEQNLGHDTMYWYKQDSKKFLKIMFSYNNKELIINETVPNRFSPKSPDKAHLNLHINSLELGDSAVYFCASSPGRDTGELFFGEGSRLTVL.